The 27 T cell receptor beta chains reported below all come from one sample, sequenced in a study of cytomegalovirus exposure and HLA in healthy donors. PCR involved 60 Vbeta and 13 Jbeta primers. The protocol was immunoSEQ multiplex PCR, while the TCRdb copy is restricted to in-frame clones and leaves out a portion. The sample has around 150,000 clones, 81% seen once. Sequencing was performed on PBMCs. The receptors come from a woman aged 45-65 years in good health and CMV-seronegative.

The chain carries TRBV19 and TRBJ1-6; the D gene is possibly TRBD1 (6 bases). CDR3 length: 15 residues. Trimming took 9 bases from V and 1 from J, leaving 13 bases between them. Germline V gives CDR1 LNHDA, CDR2 SQIVND (reference sequence). CDR3 sequence (DNA): TGTGCCAGCTCTCAGGGGATTTCCTATAATTCACCCCTCCACTTT. The encoded protein is CASSQGISYNSPLHF.

The chain uses TRBV7-2 and TRBJ2-2; 7 bases align to TRBD2. This CDR3 is 17 amino acids long. V gave up 3 bases and J gave up 7 bases; unmatched junction bases: 14. Germline V lookup: CDR1 SGHTA, CDR2 FQGNSA. DNA of the CDR3: TGTGCCAGCAGCTTGAAGGGGAGGGGCCCGTCAGGCGGGGAGCTGTTTTTT. This translates into CASSLKGRGPSGGELFF.

V gene TRBV27 combines with J gene TRBJ1-1; no reliable D call. This CDR3 has 15 residues. Trimming left V 4 bases short and J 6 bases short, with 18 bases between. Germline V CDR1 and CDR2: MNHEY, SMNVEV (reference sequence). DNA of the CDR3: TGTGCCAGCAGTTCGCTTAGGCCTAGATGGGCTGAAGCTTTCTTT. Translating it yields CASSSLRPRWAEAFF.

The chain joins TRBV5-1 to TRBJ2-4; 8 positions agree with TRBD2. V lost 4 bases to trimming and J lost 11 bases; unmatched junction nucleotides: 8. This CDR3 is built from 13 residues. Germline V gene data show CDR1 as SGHRS and CDR2 as YFSETQ. CDR3 nucleotide sequence: TGCGCCAGCAGCCTCGGACTAGCCCAGCTTCAGTACTTC. Its translation is CASSLGLAQLQYF.

The V and J genes are TRBV6-5 and TRBJ2-1, with 11 nucleotides matching TRBD2. Germline trimming cut 3 bases from V and 8 bases from J; bases unmatched to any gene: 6. This CDR3 is built from 15 residues. Germline loops: CDR1 MNHEY, CDR2 SVGAGI. The CDR3 region has the DNA TGTGCCAGCAGTTATTCCGGGACTAGCGGATATGAGCAGTTCTTC. This codes for CASSYSGTSGYEQFF.

The chain is built from TRBV7-9 and TRBJ2-1, with 10 bases identical to TRBD1. The CDR3 length is 17 residues. The germline V gene encodes CDR1 SEHNR and CDR2 FQNEAQ (reference sequence). Trimming at V came to 3 bases and at J to 12 bases, leaving 17 bases not matched to a gene. CDR3 loop: CASSLKLWDRGQKGQFF. The CDR3 nucleotides are TGTGCCAGCAGCTTGAAACTCTGGGACAGGGGCCAAAAAGGGCAGTTCTTC.

This chain links TRBV19 with TRBJ1-1; D might be TRBD1 (6 bases). The germline V gene encodes CDR1 LNHDA and CDR2 SQIVND (reference sequence). Trimming removed 4 bases at V and 4 bases at J, with 10 bases between. The CDR3 consists of 13 residues. The CDR3 DNA follows: TGTGCCAGTAGTAAAGTAGGGGGCACTGAAGCTTTCTTT. Its translation is CASSKVGGTEAFF. Full variable domain (missing parts from reference TRBV19 and TRBJ1-1): DGGITQSPKYLFRKEGQNVTLSCEQNLNHDAMYWYRQDPGQGLRLIYYSQIVNDFQKGDIAEGYSVSREKKESFPLTVTSAQKNPTAFYLCASSKVGGTEAFFGQGTRLTVV.

V usage is TRBV2 and J usage is TRBJ1-1; TRBD1 is a possible D gene (5 bases). The V end was cut by 3 bases, the J end by 4 bases, with 9 bases between. There are 13 residues in the CDR3. Germline V CDR1 and CDR2: SNHLY, FYNNEI. The DNA of the CDR3 is TGTGCCAGCAGTGATACGGGGGTCACTGAAGCTTTCTTT. Translated, it gives CASSDTGVTEAFF.

The chain couples TRBV30 to TRBJ1-1, with 8 bases fitting TRBD1. V gave up 3 bases and J gave up 4 bases; unmatched junction bases: 7. Germline lookup yields CDR1 GTSNPN and CDR2 SVGIG (reference sequence). The CDR3 totals 14 residues. The CDR3 protein is CAWSVVTGGTEAFF. The CDR3 region has the DNA TGTGCCTGGAGCGTAGTTACAGGGGGCACTGAAGCTTTCTTT.

This chain joins TRBV5-1 and TRBJ2-5; 8 bases align to TRBD1. Germline V gene data show CDR1 as SGHRS and CDR2 as YFSETQ. This CDR3 has 14 residues. Losses at the gene ends were 2 bases for V and 6 bases for J; bases not matched to a gene: 6. CDR3 residues: CASSFLQGEKTQYF. For the CDR3, the DNA is TGCGCCAGCAGCTTTTTACAGGGGGAGAAGACCCAGTACTTC.

This clone was found once. The chain has TRBV5-5 and TRBJ2-1; D might be TRBD2 (6 bases). Trimming left V 0 bases short and J 9 bases short, with 13 bases between. CDR1 is SGHKS, CDR2 YYEKEE, per germline (reference sequence). The CDR3 is 14 residues long. This chain's CDR3 is CASSLGILASEQFF. CDR3 sequence (DNA): TGTGCCAGCAGCTTGGGGATACTAGCCAGTGAGCAGTTCTTC.

The chain combines TRBV7-9 with TRBJ1-4; 7 bases agree with TRBD1. The CDR3 runs 15 residues. CDR1 is SEHNR and CDR2 is FQNEAQ in the germline V gene (reference sequence). V dropped 1 base and J dropped 3; count of bases not matched to a gene: 2. CDR3 sequence reads: CASSLVGTANEKLFF. The CDR3 DNA sequence: TGTGCCAGCAGCTTAGTGGGGACAGCTAATGAAAAACTGTTTTTT.

The rearrangement links TRBV5-4 to TRBJ2-5, with D unresolved. V lost 1 base to trimming and J lost 2 bases, with 9 bases between them. Germline loops: CDR1 SGHNT, CDR2 YYREEE (reference sequence). The CDR3 runs to 14 residues. CDR3 region: CASSLSWRQETQYF. DNA of the CDR3: TGTGCCAGCAGCTTGAGCTGGCGGCAAGAGACCCAGTACTTC.

V and J are TRBV6-5 and TRBJ1-4; perhaps TRBD1 as D (5 bases). The germline V gene encodes CDR1 MNHEY and CDR2 SVGAGI. V lost 0 bases and J lost 7, with 15 bases in between. This CDR3 is built from 16 residues. DNA of the CDR3: TGTGCCAGCAGTTACTCGGGGGGAATCGGGGGTGAAAAACTGTTTTTT. Protein sequence: CASSYSGGIGGEKLFF.

The rearrangement joins TRBV7-2 to TRBJ1-6; D gene ambiguous. This CDR3 has 14 residues. The germline CDR1 and CDR2 sequences are SGHTA and FQGNSA. Trimming took 5 bases from V and 4 from J, leaving 9 bases between them. CDR3 amino acids: CASSISGYNSPLHF. CDR3 sequence (DNA): TGTGCCAGCAGCATATCGGGGTATAATTCACCCCTCCACTTT.

The rearrangement links TRBV21-1 to TRBJ2-5; the tabulated D call, TRBD1, remains unverified against the DNA. TRBV21-1 is annotated as a pseudogene. The CDR3 has 15 amino acids. CDR3 protein: CASSKRDRALETQYF. The CDR3 region has the DNA TGTGCCAGCAGCAAGAGAGACAGGGCTCTAGAGACCCAGTACTTC.

With respect to this clone: Other DNA sequences in this sample translate to the same CDR3. The chain joins TRBV19 to TRBJ2-2, with a weak D call TRBD2 (6 bases). The germline CDR1 and CDR2 sequences are LNHDA and SQIVND (reference sequence). The ends were cut back, 3 bases at V and 6 bases at J, with 14 bases in the middle. The CDR3 extends over 15 amino acids. In DNA, the CDR3 is TGTGCCAGTAGTATTAGCGGCCTTCGCCCCGGGGAGCTGTTTTTT. Protein: CASSISGLRPGELFF.

This chain uses TRBV7-8 with TRBJ1-3; possible D gene TRBD1, 6 bases. CDR3 length: 15 amino acids. V dropped 9 bases and J dropped 4 bases, with 19 bases sitting between them. From germline, CDR1 is SGHVS and CDR2 FQNEAQ. The CDR3 region is CASSVEGGGGNTIYF. The CDR3 DNA reads TGTGCCAGTTCGGTGGAGGGGGGGGGAGGAAACACCATATATTTT. Variable domain in full (rest from reference TRBV7-8 and TRBJ1-3): GAGVSQSPRYKVAKRGQDVALRCDPISGHVSLFWYQQALGQGPEFLTYFQNEAQLDKSGLPSDRFFAERPEGSVSTLKIQRTQQEDSAVYLCASSVEGGGGNTIYFGEGSWLTVV.

The gene calls are TRBV4-2 and TRBJ2-1, with 7 bases that match TRBD1. Germline CDR1 and CDR2: LGHNA and YNFKEQ. This CDR3 spans 16 amino acids. The V segment lost 4 bases and the J segment 0 bases; nucleotides outside the gene matches: 6. The CDR3 nucleotides are TGTGCCAGCAGCCTCGAGGGGGCTAACTCCTACAATGAGCAGTTCTTC. The encoded protein is CASSLEGANSYNEQFF.

The chain links TRBV7-8 to TRBJ1-2; 8 bases align to TRBD1. The germline V gene has CDR1 SGHVS and CDR2 FQNEAQ. This CDR3 region has 14 residues. V lost 5 bases and J lost 3; bases outside the gene matches: 5. The CDR3 DNA is TGTGCCAGCAGCCTGGACAGGGCGGACTATGGCTACACCTTC. Protein sequence: CASSLDRADYGYTF.

This chain joins TRBV4-1 and TRBJ2-2; D is uncertain. The CDR3 has 15 residues. V dropped 1 base and J dropped 6 bases, with 12 bases sitting between them. Germline lookup yields CDR1 MGHRA and CDR2 YSYEKL. The CDR3 loop is CASSQGAGWAGELFF. CDR3 coding DNA: TGCGCCAGCAGCCAAGGTGCAGGCTGGGCCGGGGAGCTGTTTTTT.

The chain is built from TRBV4-1 and TRBJ1-1; no clear D. Deletions cut 0 bases from V and 11 bases from J, with 13 bases between. The CDR3 covers 13 residues. The germline V gene has CDR1 MGHRA and CDR2 YSYEKL. The CDR3 protein is CASSQDSGNGAFF. DNA for the CDR3: TGCGCCAGCAGCCAAGATTCGGGAAACGGGGCTTTCTTT.

The rearrangement links TRBV28 to TRBJ1-6, with D maybe TRBD1 (6 bases). The CDR3 runs 15 residues. Germline-derived CDR1 and CDR2 are MDHEN and SYDVKM. Trimming removed 7 bases at V and 6 bases at J, with 16 bases between. CDR3 loop: CASIPQGELNSPLHF. CDR3 bases: TGTGCCAGCATTCCACAGGGAGAGCTTAATTCACCCCTCCACTTT.

A single count supports this clone. V gene TRBV7-2 combines with J gene TRBJ1-6; maybe TRBD1 (6 bases). The CDR3 contains 16 residues. The germline gives CDR1 SGHTA, CDR2 FQGNSA. V was pared by 1 base and J by 4 bases, with 11 bases between. The CDR3 region is CASSLVRGPYNSPLHF. The CDR3 DNA reads TGTGCCAGCAGCTTAGTCAGGGGCCCATATAATTCACCCCTCCACTTT. The whole variable domain, filled in from reference TRBV7-2 and TRBJ1-6, reads GAGVSQSPSNKVTEKGKDVELRCDPISGHTALYWYRQSLGQGLEFLIYFQGNSAPDKSGLPSDRFSAERTGGSVSTLTIQRTQQEDSAVYLCASSLVRGPYNSPLHFGNGTRLTVT.

This chain links TRBV5-4 with TRBJ1-1; D unclear. Trimming removed 1 base at V and 6 bases at J, with 10 bases between. Germline V lookup: CDR1 SGHNT, CDR2 YYREEE (reference sequence). The CDR3 runs 13 residues. The CDR3 sequence: CASSLTHGAEAFF. The CDR3 DNA follows: TGTGCCAGCAGCTTGACCCACGGGGCTGAAGCTTTCTTT.

This clone was counted a few times. This chain uses TRBV13 with TRBJ1-2; TRBD1 matches 9 bases. CDR3 length: 15 residues. Germline-derived CDR1 and CDR2 are PRHDT and FYEKMQ (reference sequence). V was pared by 3 bases and J by 3 bases, with 5 bases of the junction left unmatched. CDR3 protein: CASSFRDRADYGYTF. CDR3 sequence (DNA): TGTGCCAGCAGCTTTCGGGACAGGGCGGACTATGGCTACACCTTC.

The rearrangement uses TRBV2 and TRBJ2-2; TRBD2 matches at 10 bases. CDR3 size: 16 residues. The germline V gene encodes CDR1 SNHLY and CDR2 FYNNEI. With 6 bases clipped from V and 4 bases from J, the junction kept 8 bases outside the gene matches. Here the CDR3 DNA reads TGTGCCAGCAGCGTCTCTAGCGGGAGTGGCACCGGGGAGCTGTTTTTT. This sequence encodes CASSVSSGSGTGELFF.